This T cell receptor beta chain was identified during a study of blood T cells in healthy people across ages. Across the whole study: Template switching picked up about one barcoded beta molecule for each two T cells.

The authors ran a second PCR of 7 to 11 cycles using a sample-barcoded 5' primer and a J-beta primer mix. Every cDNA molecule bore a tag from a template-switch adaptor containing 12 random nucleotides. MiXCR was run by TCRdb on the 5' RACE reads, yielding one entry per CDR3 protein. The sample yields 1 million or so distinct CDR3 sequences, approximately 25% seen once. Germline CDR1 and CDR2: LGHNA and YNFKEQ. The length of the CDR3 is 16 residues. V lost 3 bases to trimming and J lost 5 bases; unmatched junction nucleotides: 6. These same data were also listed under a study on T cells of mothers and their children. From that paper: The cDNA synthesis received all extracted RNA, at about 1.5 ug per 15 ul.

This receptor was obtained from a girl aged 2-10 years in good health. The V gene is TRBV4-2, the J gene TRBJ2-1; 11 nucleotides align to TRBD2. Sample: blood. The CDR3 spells CASSQAGTSGDNEQFF. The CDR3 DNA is TGTGCCAGCAGCCAGGCCGGGACTAGCGGAGACAATGAGCAGTTCTTC.